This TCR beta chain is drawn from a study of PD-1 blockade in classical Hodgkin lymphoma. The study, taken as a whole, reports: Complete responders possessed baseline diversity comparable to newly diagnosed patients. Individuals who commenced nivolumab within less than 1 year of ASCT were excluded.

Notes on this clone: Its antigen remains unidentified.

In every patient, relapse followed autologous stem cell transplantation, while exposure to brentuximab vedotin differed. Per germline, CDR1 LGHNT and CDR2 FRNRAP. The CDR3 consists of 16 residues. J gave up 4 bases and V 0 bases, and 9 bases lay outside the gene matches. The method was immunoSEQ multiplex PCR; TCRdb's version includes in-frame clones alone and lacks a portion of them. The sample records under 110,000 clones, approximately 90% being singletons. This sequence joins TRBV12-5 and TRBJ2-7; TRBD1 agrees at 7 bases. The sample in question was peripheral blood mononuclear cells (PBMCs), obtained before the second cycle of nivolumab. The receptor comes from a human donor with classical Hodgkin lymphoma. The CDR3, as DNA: TGTGCTAGTGGTTTGGTACTAGGGACAGTAGTTTACGAGCAGTACTTC. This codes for CASGLVLGTVVYEQYF. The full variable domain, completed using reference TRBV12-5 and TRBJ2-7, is DARVTQTPRHKVTEMGQEVTMRCQPILGHNTVFWYRQTMMQGLELLAYFRNRAPLDDSGMPKDRFSAEMPDATLATLKIQPSEPRDSAVYFCASGLVLGTVVYEQYFGPGTRLTVT.